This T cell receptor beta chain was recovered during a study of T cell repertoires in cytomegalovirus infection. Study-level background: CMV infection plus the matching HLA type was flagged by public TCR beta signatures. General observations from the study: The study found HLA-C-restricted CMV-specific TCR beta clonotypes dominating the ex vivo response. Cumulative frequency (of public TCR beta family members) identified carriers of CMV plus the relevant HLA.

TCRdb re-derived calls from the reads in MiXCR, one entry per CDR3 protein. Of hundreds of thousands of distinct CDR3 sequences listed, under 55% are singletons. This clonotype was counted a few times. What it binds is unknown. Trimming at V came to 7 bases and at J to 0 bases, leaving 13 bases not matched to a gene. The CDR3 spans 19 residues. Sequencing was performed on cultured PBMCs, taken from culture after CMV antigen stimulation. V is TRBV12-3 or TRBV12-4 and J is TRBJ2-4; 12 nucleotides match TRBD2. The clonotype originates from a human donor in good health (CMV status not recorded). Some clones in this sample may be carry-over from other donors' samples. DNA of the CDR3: TGTGCCAGCACCAGCCTAGGACTAGCGGGATCGAAAGCCAAAAACATTCAGTACTTC. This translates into CASTSLGLAGSKAKNIQYF.